Listed here are 27 T cell receptor beta chains from one sample, sequenced in a study of cytomegalovirus exposure and HLA in healthy donors (dated by TCRdb to about 2017). Library construction relied on the immunoSEQ multiplex PCR assay. This immuneACCESS table, as held by TCRdb, lists in-frame sequences with V and J called but not all clones. Of the missing ones, under half trace to an unresolved V gene in checked studies; the others have no known cause. A total of tens of thousands of clones appear in this sample, 94% of them only once. The top ten clones comprise about 4.1% of the sample. The sample comprised PBMCs. Source of these receptors: a man between 18 and 29 years old in good health and CMV-seropositive.

This clone appeared a single time. This chain uses TRBV5-6 with TRBJ1-1, with D uncertain. Looked up from germline, CDR1 is SGHDT and CDR2 is YYEEEE. Trimming took off 4 bases at V and 0 bases at J, with 7 bases between the two ends. This CDR3 has 13 amino acids. CDR3: CASSVYMNTEAFF. CDR3 bases: TGTGCCAGCAGCGTTTATATGAACACTGAAGCTTTCTTT.

This rearrangement joins TRBV7-9 to TRBJ1-4; possible D gene TRBD1, 6 bases. Per the germline V gene, CDR1 is SEHNR and CDR2 is FQNEAQ (reference sequence). This CDR3 has 14 residues. Deletions cut 5 bases from V and 4 bases from J, with 11 bases between. As DNA, the CDR3 is TGTGCCAGCAGCCCGGACAGCCTTAATGAAAAACTGTTTTTT. Its translation: CASSPDSLNEKLFF. The full variable domain, its missing parts supplied by reference TRBV7-9 and TRBJ1-4, is DTGVSQNPRHKITKRGQNVTFRCDPISEHNRLYWYRQTLGQGPEFLTYFQNEAQLEKSRLLSDRFSAERPKGSFSTLEIQRTEQGDSAMYLCASSPDSLNEKLFFGSGTQLSVL.

This clone was recorded once. The chain carries TRBV7-8 and TRBJ2-7; TRBD2 might be the D (6 bases). V was cut by 2 bases and J by 0 bases, with 11 bases left in between. Germline-derived CDR1 and CDR2 are SGHVS and FQNEAQ. The CDR3 extends over 15 amino acids. CDR3 nucleotides: TGTGCCAGCAGCTTAACCGGGAGCCCCTCCTACGAGCAGTACTTC. Its protein is CASSLTGSPSYEQYF.

V and J are TRBV5-1 and TRBJ1-4; 7 bases line up with TRBD1. The germline gives CDR1 SGHRS, CDR2 YFSETQ. Losses at the gene ends were 4 bases for V and 0 bases for J; bases not matched to a gene: 6. The CDR3 loop spans 16 amino acids. The DNA of the CDR3 is TGCGCCAGCAGCGACGGACAGGCGGCAACTAATGAAAAACTGTTTTTT. Amino acids: CASSDGQAATNEKLFF. The full variable domain, in which reference TRBV5-1 and TRBJ1-4 provide the parts outside the CDR3, is KAGVTQTPRYLIKTRGQQVTLSCSPISGHRSVSWYQQTPGQGLQFLFEYFSETQRNKGNFPGRFSGRQFSNSRSEMNVSTLELGDSALYLCASSDGQAATNEKLFFGSGTQLSVL.

The J gene is TRBJ2-2, the V gene TRBV18; 7 nucleotides agree with TRBD1. V trimming: 4 bases; J trimming: 6 bases; junction bases outside the gene matches: 5. The CDR3 totals 14 residues. Germline V gives CDR1 KGHSH, CDR2 LQKENI. The CDR3 nucleotides are TGTGCCAGCTCACAACAGGGGCACTCCGGGGAGCTGTTTTTT. As protein: CASSQQGHSGELFF.

V usage is TRBV6-6 and J usage is TRBJ1-6; 9 bases are shared with TRBD1. Trimming cost V 0 bases and J 13 bases; bases outside gene matches: 4. Germline CDR1 is MNHNY and CDR2 is SVGAGI (reference sequence). The CDR3 has 14 residues. The CDR3 region is CASSYSGTGRPLHF. The CDR3 DNA is TGTGCCAGCAGTTACTCCGGGACAGGGCGTCCCCTCCACTTT.

The rearrangement links TRBV6-6 to TRBJ2-4, with D unclear. V shed 1 base and J shed 0 bases, with 10 bases lying between them. The CDR3 covers 16 residues. CDR1 MNHNY and CDR2 SVGAGI come from the germline V gene (reference sequence). The CDR3 sequence: CASSYLPTKAKNIQYF. The CDR3 nucleotides are TGTGCCAGCAGTTACTTACCCACTAAAGCCAAAAACATTCAGTACTTC.

This clone was observed a single time. The chain joins TRBV7-8 to TRBJ1-1; D is possibly TRBD1 (5 bases). Per germline, CDR1 SGHVS and CDR2 FQNEAQ. This CDR3 is 12 amino acids long. Trimming removed 6 bases at V and 1 base at J, with 6 bases between. CDR3 nucleotides: TGTGCCAGCAGGACAGAGAACACTGAAGCTTTCTTT. It translates to CASRTENTEAFF.

The chain recombines TRBV11-3 with TRBJ1-2; the D is unclear. The CDR3 covers 17 residues. With 5 bases removed from V and 4 bases from J, the gap between germline ends came to 23 bases. The germline V gene encodes CDR1 SGHNT and CDR2 YENEEA. This CDR3 is CASSPVVGNGVSYGYTF. CDR3 nucleotides: TGTGCCAGCAGCCCAGTTGTAGGTAACGGGGTGAGCTATGGCTACACCTTC.

A single count supports this clone. The chain has TRBV28 and TRBJ2-1, with D possibly being TRBD1 (6 bases). The V end was cut by 6 bases, the J end by 1 base, with 19 bases between. Germline-derived CDR1 and CDR2 are MDHEN and SYDVKM. The CDR3 loop spans 17 amino acids. This chain's CDR3 is CASSPPRDTLSYNEQFF. As DNA, the CDR3 is TGTGCCAGCAGCCCCCCCCGGGACACATTGTCCTACAATGAGCAGTTCTTC.

J is TRBJ2-7 and V is TRBV11-2; 12 bases agree with TRBD1. The CDR3 loop spans 16 amino acids. Germline-derived CDR1 and CDR2 are SGHAT and FQNNGV. V was pared by 7 bases and J by 7 bases, with 14 bases of the junction left unmatched. The chain's CDR3 is CASKPLEGQGAIEQYF. The CDR3, as DNA: TGTGCCAGCAAACCCCTAGAGGGACAGGGGGCTATAGAGCAGTACTTC.

This chain connects TRBV19 to TRBJ1-1; D call uncertain. This CDR3 is 11 amino acids long. Trimming took off 7 bases at V and 2 bases at J, with 5 bases between the two ends. The germline gives CDR1 LNHDA, CDR2 SQIVND (reference sequence). This CDR3 reads CASTFNTEAFF. For the CDR3, the DNA is TGTGCCAGTACCTTCAACACTGAAGCTTTCTTT.

The chain joins TRBV29-1 to TRBJ1-2; D is uncertain. V was clipped by 3 bases and J by 8 bases, with 19 bases between them. There are 14 residues in the CDR3. CDR1 and CDR2 (germline): SQVTM, ANQGSEA. The CDR3 here is CSVDSPQSRKGYTF. DNA for the CDR3: TGCAGCGTTGATTCCCCCCAGTCCAGGAAGGGCTACACCTTC.

V and J are TRBV4-1 and TRBJ1-1; perhaps TRBD1 as D (6 bases). The CDR3 loop spans 17 amino acids. Trimming cost V 1 base and J 1 base, with 16 bases left between them. CDR1 and CDR2 from the germline V gene are MGHRA and YSYEKL. In nucleotides, the CDR3 is TGCGCCAGCAGCCAAGCCTTTTGGACAGAGCCGAACACTGAAGCTTTCTTT. Translation: CASSQAFWTEPNTEAFF.

The chain recombines TRBV7-8 with TRBJ2-1; 12 bases align to TRBD2. This CDR3 is built from 14 residues. The V gene's germline CDR1 is SGHVS and CDR2 FQNEAQ. Trimming cost V 5 bases and J 10 bases; bases outside gene matches: 6. The CDR3 sequence is CASSPWTSGAEQFF. In nucleotides, the CDR3 is TGTGCCAGCAGCCCCTGGACTAGCGGGGCCGAGCAGTTCTTC. Complete variable domain (other parts from reference TRBV7-8 and TRBJ2-1): GAGVSQSPRYKVAKRGQDVALRCDPISGHVSLFWYQQALGQGPEFLTYFQNEAQLDKSGLPSDRFFAERPEGSVSTLKIQRTQQEDSAVYLCASSPWTSGAEQFFGPGTRLTVL.

The chain links TRBV27 to TRBJ1-1; tentative D call: TRBD1 (6 bases). Germline CDR1 and CDR2: MNHEY and SMNVEV (reference sequence). V was shortened by 7 bases and J by 8 bases, with 8 bases between the two germline ends. This CDR3 is 10 amino acids long. CDR3 DNA: TGTGCCAGCATAGGGGGAGAAGCTTTCTTT. It codes for CASIGGEAFF.

This clone was picked up a small number of times. The chain links TRBV6-5 to TRBJ2-7, with 10 bases lining up with TRBD1. The J segment lost 3 bases and the V segment lost 5 bases, leaving 7 bases of the junction unmatched. From germline, CDR1 is MNHEY and CDR2 SVGAGI. The length of the CDR3 is 15 residues. The CDR3 region is CASSISGTGVYEQYF. The CDR3 coding sequence is TGTGCCAGCAGTATTTCCGGGACAGGGGTCTACGAGCAGTACTTC.

The chain has TRBV10-3 and TRBJ2-7, with 11 positions matching TRBD2. With 3 bases clipped from V and 2 bases from J, the junction kept 3 bases outside the gene matches. The V gene's germline CDR1 is ENHRY and CDR2 SYGVKD. This CDR3 region has 15 residues. The DNA for the CDR3 is TGTGCCATCAGTGACATTAGCGGGAGGGCCTACGAGCAGTACTTC. It yields the protein CAISDISGRAYEQYF.

This clone turned up a few times. The chain recombines TRBV11-2 with TRBJ2-7; weak D call: TRBD1 (6 bases). V dropped 5 bases and J dropped 4 bases, with 12 bases sitting between them. Germline V gene data show CDR1 as SGHAT and CDR2 as FQNNGV. The CDR3 sequence is 13 residues long. CDR3 in amino acids: CASSLGQHYEQYF. In nucleotides, the CDR3 is TGTGCCAGCAGCCTTGGACAGCATTACGAGCAGTACTTC.

The rearrangement links TRBV4-3 to TRBJ2-2, with a weak D call TRBD1 (5 bases). The V and J ends lost 0 bases and 7 bases respectively, with 18 bases between them. This CDR3 contains 17 residues. CDR1 and CDR2 (germline): LGHNA, YSLEER. The CDR3 DNA is TGCGCCAGCAGCCAAGATAGGGGTGCGGTTGTGGTCGGGGAGCTGTTTTTT. Its translation: CASSQDRGAVVVGELFF.

V gene TRBV19 combines with J gene TRBJ1-2; 9 bases are a match to TRBD1. Germline V gene lookup returns CDR1 LNHDA and CDR2 SQIVND (reference sequence). The CDR3 is 14 residues long. Trimming took 6 bases from V and 4 from J; bases not matched to a gene: 6. CDR3 nucleotide sequence: TGTGCCAGTAGAAAAACAGGGGGCAGCTATGGCTACACCTTC. Translation: CASRKTGGSYGYTF.

The rearrangement uses TRBV7-9 and TRBJ1-2, with D tentatively TRBD1 (5 bases). V was pared by 3 bases and J by 8 bases, with 13 bases between. Germline V gene data show CDR1 as SEHNR and CDR2 as FQNEAQ (reference sequence). The CDR3 length is 13 residues. The CDR3 region is CASSFSSGPGYTF. For the CDR3, the DNA is TGTGCCAGCAGCTTTAGTTCAGGGCCCGGCTACACCTTC.

This chain uses TRBV18 with TRBJ1-2; TRBD1 might be the D (5 bases). In germline, CDR1 is KGHSH, CDR2 LQKENI. This CDR3 spans 13 amino acids. V dropped 4 bases and J dropped 2 bases, with 8 bases sitting between them. The CDR3: CASSLTDNYGYTF. DNA of the CDR3: TGTGCCAGCTCACTGACAGACAACTATGGCTACACCTTC.

J is TRBJ2-1 and V is TRBV5-1; D might be TRBD1 (5 bases). This CDR3 spans 15 amino acids. CDR1 and CDR2 from the germline V gene are SGHRS and YFSETQ. V was trimmed by 3 bases and J by 2 bases, leaving 12 bases between them. In DNA form, the CDR3 reads TGCGCCAGCAGCTCCGTTAGGGGCCCCTACAATGAGCAGTTCTTC. Translating gives CASSSVRGPYNEQFF.

The chain joins TRBV29-1 to TRBJ2-3, with D perhaps TRBD2 (7 bases). The germline V gene has CDR1 SQVTM and CDR2 ANQGSEA. The V gene lost 0 bases and the J gene lost 12 bases, with 16 bases spanning the gap. CDR3 length: 13 residues. Here the CDR3 DNA reads TGCAGCGTTGAAGAGACCGAGGGGGGGACACAGTATTTT. This codes for CSVEETEGGTQYF.

This chain links TRBV6-4 with TRBJ2-3; no clear D. CDR3 length: 13 residues. V lost 3 bases and J 2 bases, leaving 6 bases between the germline ends. Germline values: CDR1 MRHNA, CDR2 SNTAGT. The CDR3 DNA reads as TGTGCCAGCAGTGAGGAGATCACAGATACGCAGTATTTT. Protein product: CASSEEITDTQYF.

The chain links TRBV27 to TRBJ2-7; D is perhaps TRBD2 (5 bases). Germline V gene data show CDR1 as MNHEY and CDR2 as SMNVEV (reference sequence). V lost 7 bases and J lost 5, with 9 bases in between. This CDR3 is 11 amino acids long. The CDR3: CASTDGNEQYF. The CDR3 coding sequence is TGTGCCAGCACGGACGGGAACGAGCAGTACTTC.